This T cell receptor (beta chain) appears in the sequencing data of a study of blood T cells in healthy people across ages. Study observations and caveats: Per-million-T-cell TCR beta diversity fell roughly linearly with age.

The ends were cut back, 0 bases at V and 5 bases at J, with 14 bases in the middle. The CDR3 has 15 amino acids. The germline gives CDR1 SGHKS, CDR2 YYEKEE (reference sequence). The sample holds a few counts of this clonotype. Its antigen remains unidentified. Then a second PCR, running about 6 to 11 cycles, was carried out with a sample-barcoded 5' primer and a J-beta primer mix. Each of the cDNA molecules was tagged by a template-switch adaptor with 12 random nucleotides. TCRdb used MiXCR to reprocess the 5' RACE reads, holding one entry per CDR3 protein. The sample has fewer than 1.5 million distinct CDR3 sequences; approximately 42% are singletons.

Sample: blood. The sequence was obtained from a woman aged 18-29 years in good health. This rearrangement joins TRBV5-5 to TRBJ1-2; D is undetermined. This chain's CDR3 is CASSLEGYPDYGYTF. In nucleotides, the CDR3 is TGTGCCAGCAGCTTGGAAGGGTATCCTGATTATGGCTACACCTTC.